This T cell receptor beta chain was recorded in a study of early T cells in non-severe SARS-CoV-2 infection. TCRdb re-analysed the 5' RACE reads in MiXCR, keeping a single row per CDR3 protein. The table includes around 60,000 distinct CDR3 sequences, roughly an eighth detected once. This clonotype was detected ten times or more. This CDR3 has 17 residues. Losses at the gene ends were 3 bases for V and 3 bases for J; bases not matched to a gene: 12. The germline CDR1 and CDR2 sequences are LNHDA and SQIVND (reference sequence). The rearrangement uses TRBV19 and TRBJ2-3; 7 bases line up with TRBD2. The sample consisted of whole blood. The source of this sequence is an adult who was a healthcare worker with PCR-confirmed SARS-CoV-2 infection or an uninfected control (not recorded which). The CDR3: CASSILGASGHTDTQYF. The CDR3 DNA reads TGTGCCAGTAGTATTTTAGGAGCTAGCGGACATACAGATACGCAGTATTTT.